Below are 32 T cell receptor beta chains sequenced from a single sample in a study of siplizumab effects on memory and regulatory T cells (dated by TCRdb to between 2018 and 2020). The library was obtained by the immunoSEQ multiplex PCR assay. TCRdb stores this immuneACCESS table with in-frame sequences only. Part of the clones is absent; in the studies checked, under half of the shortfall reflects unresolved V genes, and no reason is known for the rest. Recorded for this sample are around 100,000 clones; roughly 93% of them occurred a single time. The ten largest clonotypes hold 1% to 1.5% of the sample. The specimen sequenced was non-Treg CD4+ T cells sorted from blood. What the cell subset or site label conveys for this sample: FACS-sorted unstimulated CD4+ non-regulatory T cells. The receptors originated from a human donor in good health.

The chain recombines TRBV9 with TRBJ2-7, with D unresolved. This CDR3 has 14 residues. Trimming shortened V by 4 bases and J by 0 bases, and 11 bases separated the two germline ends. Germline lookup yields CDR1 SGDLS and CDR2 YYNGEE. The CDR3 loop reads CASSPEGHSYEQYF. Written as DNA, the CDR3 is TGTGCCAGCAGCCCCGAAGGGCACTCCTACGAGCAGTACTTC.

This clone was observed once. The chain uses TRBV4-2 and TRBJ2-3, with TRBD2 matching 11 bases. Germline CDR1 LGHNA, CDR2 YNFKEQ. CDR3 length equals 20 residues. The V and J ends lost 0 bases and 2 bases, in that order; junction bases with no gene match: 13. The CDR3 is CASSQDRVERLAGTTDTQYF. In DNA form, the CDR3 reads TGTGCCAGCAGCCAAGATAGGGTGGAGAGACTAGCGGGGACCACAGATACGCAGTATTTT.

This sequence joins TRBV29-1 and TRBJ2-2, with D maybe TRBD1 (6 bases). The length of the CDR3 is 14 residues. V dropped 5 bases and J dropped 1 base, with 11 bases sitting between them. Germline V lookup: CDR1 SQVTM, CDR2 ANQGSEA. The CDR3 DNA sequence: TGCAGCGTTCTCAGGGGTAGGAACACCGGGGAGCTGTTTTTT. Translation gives CSVLRGRNTGELFF.

The chain recombines TRBV2 with TRBJ2-7, with D possibly TRBD1 on 5 matching bases. The CDR3 totals 13 residues. Germline loops: CDR1 SNHLY, CDR2 FYNNEI. V lost 11 bases, J lost 2 bases, and 16 bases lay in between. The CDR3 DNA reads as TGTGCCTCAATCCGCCAGGGCCCCTACGAGCAGTACTTC. Amino acids: CASIRQGPYEQYF.

This clone was counted once. The identical CDR3 is also encoded by other nucleotide sequences in the sample. This chain joins TRBV28 and TRBJ2-3, with D unresolved. V was clipped by 6 bases and J by 0 bases, with 4 bases between them. The CDR3 has 12 residues. Per germline, CDR1 MDHEN and CDR2 SYDVKM. This CDR3 is CASSGSTDTQYF. For the CDR3, the DNA is TGTGCCAGCAGCGGGAGCACAGATACGCAGTATTTT.

There are a few counts of this clone. The V call is TRBV27, the J call TRBJ1-1, with D perhaps matching TRBD1 (6 bases). Germline V gene data show CDR1 as MNHEY and CDR2 as SMNVEV (reference sequence). V gave up 5 bases and J gave up 5 bases, with 15 bases separating them. This CDR3 is 14 amino acids long. DNA for the CDR3: TGTGCCAGCAGTCTAAAACAGGGTCGGACTGAAGCTTTCTTT. Translating it yields CASSLKQGRTEAFF.

The chain recombines TRBV10-2 with TRBJ2-1; TRBD1 is a possible D gene (6 bases). The CDR3 is made up of 12 amino acids. CDR1 is WSHSY and CDR2 is SAAADI in the germline V gene. The V end lost 8 bases, the J end lost 6 bases, and 11 bases lay between the germline ends. The chain's CDR3 is CASAGQRNEQFF. As DNA, the CDR3 is TGCGCCAGCGCCGGACAGCGCAATGAGCAGTTCTTC.

This clone has only one observation. The chain links TRBV5-1 to TRBJ2-3; the D is unclear. Germline V CDR1 and CDR2: SGHRS, YFSETQ. V gave up 2 bases and J gave up 4 bases, with 11 bases separating them. The CDR3 length is 14 residues. The CDR3 region is CASSFTRNSDTQYF. As DNA, the CDR3 is TGCGCCAGCAGCTTTACTCGTAACTCAGATACGCAGTATTTT.

The J gene is TRBJ2-7, the V gene TRBV14, with D maybe TRBD2 (6 bases). With 5 bases removed from V and 5 bases from J, the gap between germline ends came to 16 bases. This CDR3 is 14 amino acids long. CDR1 SGHDN and CDR2 FVKESK come from the germline V gene. This CDR3 is CASSTGTGGNEQYF. The CDR3 DNA is TGTGCCAGCAGCACGGGTACAGGAGGGAACGAGCAGTACTTC.

The gene calls are TRBV5-1 and TRBJ1-1; possible D gene TRBD1, 5 bases. V was cut by 4 bases and J by 3 bases, with 10 bases left in between. Germline V gene sequence: CDR1 SGHRS, CDR2 YFSETQ. The CDR3 consists of 13 residues. CDR3 bases: TGCGCCAGCAGCAGCCGGGACGACACTGAAGCTTTCTTT. Amino acids: CASSSRDDTEAFF.

The chain combines TRBV18 with TRBJ2-1; D gene uncertain. Trimming removed 3 bases at V and 7 bases at J, with 13 bases between. This CDR3 has 14 residues. Germline CDR1 and CDR2: KGHSH and LQKENI. The CDR3 protein is CASSPPLVVNEQFF. In DNA form, the CDR3 reads TGTGCCAGCTCACCTCCATTAGTGGTTAATGAGCAGTTCTTC.

The chain carries TRBV4-1 and TRBJ1-3; D uncertain. Germline CDR1 MGHRA, CDR2 YSYEKL. The CDR3 is 15 amino acids. V lost 0 bases and J 0 bases, leaving 6 bases between the germline ends. In nucleotides, the CDR3 is TGCGCCAGCAGCCAAGAGAACTACTCTGGAAACACCATATATTTT. It codes for CASSQENYSGNTIYF.

The J gene is TRBJ1-5, the V gene TRBV5-1, with 11 positions matching TRBD1. The length of the CDR3 is 15 residues. V shed 0 bases, J shed 6 bases, and the junction held 2 bases outside the gene matches. CDR1 is SGHRS, CDR2 YFSETQ, per germline. As DNA, the CDR3 is TGCGCCAGCAGCTTGGGGACAGGGGGCGCTCAGCCCCAGCATTTT. Protein product: CASSLGTGGAQPQHF.

This chain uses TRBV9 with TRBJ1-1; possibly TRBD1 for D (5 bases). The CDR3 length is 15 residues. Germline CDR1 is SGDLS and CDR2 is YYNGEE. Between the trimmed V and J ends, which lost 3 bases and 5 bases, there was a span of 17 bases. CDR3 nucleotides: TGTGCCAGCAGCGCGGAGGGACCGGGTAGAACTGAAGCTTTCTTT. This codes for CASSAEGPGRTEAFF.

The gene calls are TRBV19 and TRBJ1-5; no definite D call. Germline CDR1 reads LNHDA; CDR2 reads SQIVND (reference sequence). V was shortened by 3 bases and J by 8 bases, with 11 bases between the two germline ends. The CDR3 extends over 13 amino acids. For the CDR3, the DNA is TGTGCCAGTAGTATCCCGGGTGGGAAGCCCCAGCATTTT. Translating it yields CASSIPGGKPQHF.

The V call is TRBV20-1, the J call TRBJ2-5, with D unresolved. The CDR3 is 11 residues long. Germline V gene lookup returns CDR1 DFQATT and CDR2 SNEGSKA (reference sequence). With 7 bases removed from V and 2 bases from J, the gap between germline ends came to 8 bases. CDR3 in DNA: TGCAGTGTTGATCGTCAAGAGACCCAGTACTTC. It specifies CSVDRQETQYF.

This clone showed up just a few times. The genes are TRBV19 and TRBJ1-5; a weak D match, TRBD1 (5 bases). This CDR3 has 15 residues. V was cut by 5 bases and J by 0 bases, with 11 bases left in between. Germline values: CDR1 LNHDA, CDR2 SQIVND (reference sequence). CDR3 bases: TGTGCCAGTAGTCATGACAGACTTAGCAATCAGCCCCAGCATTTT. This gives the protein CASSHDRLSNQPQHF.

The J gene is TRBJ2-1, the V gene TRBV27; D is uncertain. The V and J ends lost 6 bases and 3 bases respectively, with 12 bases between them. Germline-derived CDR1 and CDR2 are MNHEY and SMNVEV (reference sequence). The CDR3 runs to 14 residues. In DNA form, the CDR3 reads TGTGCCAGCAGGCTCTCGGTGAACTACAATGAGCAGTTCTTC. Encoded protein: CASRLSVNYNEQFF.

V usage is TRBV15 and J usage is TRBJ1-5; 8 bases line up with TRBD1. The CDR3 length is 13 residues. Per the germline V gene, CDR1 is LNHNV and CDR2 is YYDKDF (reference sequence). V was pared by 7 bases and J by 6 bases, with 5 bases of the junction left unmatched. CDR3 residues: CATNRGTGQPQHF. DNA for the CDR3: TGTGCCACCAATCGGGGGACAGGTCAGCCCCAGCATTTT.

V usage is TRBV11-3 and J usage is TRBJ2-1; 7 positions agree with TRBD2. The germline CDR1 and CDR2 sequences are SGHNT and YENEEA. This CDR3 is 15 amino acids long. J gave up 4 bases and V 1 base, and 4 bases lay outside the gene matches. The CDR3 coding sequence is TGTGCCAGCAGCTTAGGGACTAGTAAATACAATGAGCAGTTCTTC. Protein: CASSLGTSKYNEQFF.

The chain couples TRBV7-8 to TRBJ2-2, with TRBD1 matching 9 bases. V trimming: 5 bases; J trimming: 3 bases; junction bases outside the gene matches: 7. This CDR3 contains 16 residues. Germline lookup yields CDR1 SGHVS and CDR2 FQNEAQ. CDR3 nucleotides: TGTGCCAGCAGCGCCACAGGGGGCGCCCACACCGGGGAGCTGTTTTTT. Its protein product is CASSATGGAHTGELFF. The variable domain in full, completed from reference TRBV7-8 and TRBJ2-2, reads GAGVSQSPRYKVAKRGQDVALRCDPISGHVSLFWYQQALGQGPEFLTYFQNEAQLDKSGLPSDRFFAERPEGSVSTLKIQRTQQEDSAVYLCASSATGGAHTGELFFGEGSRLTVL.

The CDR3 is CASSVDREGGYTF. CDR3 in DNA: TGTGCCAGCAGCGTCGACAGGGAAGGTGGCTACACCTTC. The chain recombines TRBV7-3 with TRBJ1-2; 7 bases align to TRBD1. The germline V gene encodes CDR1 SGHTA and CDR2 FQGTGA. The CDR3 contains 13 residues. The junction had 7 bases not matched to a gene; V was cut back by 5 bases and J by 7 bases.

The chain recombines TRBV28 with TRBJ1-1, with 7 bases aligning to TRBD1. With 2 bases clipped from V and 5 bases from J, the junction kept 8 bases outside the gene matches. From germline, CDR1 is MDHEN and CDR2 SYDVKM. There are 15 residues in the CDR3. CDR3 DNA: TGTGCCAGCAGTTTACGGCCGACAGGGCCAACTGAAGCTTTCTTT. Translation gives CASSLRPTGPTEAFF.

This rearrangement joins TRBV11-3 to TRBJ1-1; D ambiguous. CDR3 length equals 15 residues. Germline V CDR1 and CDR2: SGHNT, YENEEA. V lost 5 bases and J lost 4, with 17 bases in between. The CDR3, as DNA: TGTGCCAGCAGCCGCTACAGCGGCTCGGGCACTGAAGCTTTCTTT. As protein: CASSRYSGSGTEAFF.

Worth noting for this clone: Other DNA sequences in the sample encode the same CDR3. V and J are TRBV28 and TRBJ1-2; weak D call: TRBD1 (6 bases). Germline V gene data show CDR1 as MDHEN and CDR2 as SYDVKM. The CDR3 runs to 15 residues. The V end was cut by 6 bases, the J end by 4 bases, with 18 bases between. The CDR3 nucleotides are TGTGCCAGCAGAGGAGGGGGTCAATACCTCTATGGCTACACCTTC. Encoded protein: CASRGGGQYLYGYTF.

V is TRBV6-5 and J is TRBJ2-7; possibly TRBD1 or TRBD2 for D (5 bases each). The CDR3 contains 15 residues. CDR1 is MNHEY and CDR2 is SVGAGI in the germline V gene. V was shortened by 0 bases and J by 4 bases, with 13 bases between the two germline ends. This CDR3 reads CASSYSLGRQYEQYF. The DNA of the CDR3 is TGTGCCAGCAGTTACTCCCTGGGACGGCAATACGAGCAGTACTTC.

The chain uses TRBV29-1 and TRBJ1-5, with D possibly TRBD1 on 6 matching bases. The CDR3 spans 14 residues. Germline CDR1 and CDR2: SQVTM and ANQGSEA. V was pared by 4 bases and J by 5 bases, with 15 bases between. CDR3 amino acids: CSVVLNREDQPQHF. CDR3 bases: TGCAGCGTTGTTTTAAACAGGGAGGATCAGCCCCAGCATTTT.

The chain employs TRBV15 and TRBJ2-5; 10 nucleotides align to TRBD1. This CDR3 region has 13 residues. Germline loops: CDR1 LNHNV, CDR2 YYDKDF (reference sequence). V gave up 5 bases and J gave up 4 bases; unmatched junction bases: 1. In DNA, the CDR3 is TGTGCCACCAGCCGGGACAGGGGAGAGACCCAGTACTTC. Encoded protein: CATSRDRGETQYF.

This chain links TRBV5-4 with TRBJ2-7; D is perhaps TRBD1 or TRBD2 (6 bases each). This CDR3 is 16 amino acids long. V lost 6 bases and J lost 2, with 21 bases in between. The germline V gene encodes CDR1 SGHNT and CDR2 YYREEE (reference sequence). The CDR3 DNA reads TGTGCCAGCACACTCCTGGGGGCAGGGACTCCCTACGAGCAGTACTTC. Protein: CASTLLGAGTPYEQYF.

In nucleotides, the CDR3 is TGTGCCAGCAGTTATGGACTAGCGGTTAGCACAGATACGCAGTATTTT. This codes for CASSYGLAVSTDTQYF. The rearrangement uses TRBV6-5 and TRBJ2-3; 10 bases agree with TRBD2. CDR1 is MNHEY and CDR2 is SVGAGI in the germline V gene. CDR3 length: 16 amino acids. The V and J ends lost 3 bases and 0 bases, in that order; junction bases with no gene match: 3.

The chain couples TRBV19 to TRBJ1-1, with D unclear. Germline CDR1 and CDR2: LNHDA and SQIVND (reference sequence). The CDR3 sequence is 13 residues long. The V and J ends lost 6 bases and 0 bases respectively, with 8 bases between them. Here the CDR3 DNA reads TGTGCCAGTAGCCTAGAGATGAACACTGAAGCTTTCTTT. Amino acid sequence: CASSLEMNTEAFF.

The rearrangement uses TRBV4-1 and TRBJ1-5; no clear D. V was shortened by 1 base and J by 10 bases, with 11 bases between the two germline ends. The germline CDR1 and CDR2 sequences are MGHRA and YSYEKL. The CDR3 runs 13 residues. As DNA, the CDR3 is TGCGCCAGCAGCCAAGTTCTATTGGAACCCCAGCATTTT. Translating gives CASSQVLLEPQHF.